These 30 T cell receptor beta chains originate from one sample sequenced in a study of shared T cell receptors in the human thymus. Data came from immunoSEQ multiplex PCR; TCRdb stores just in-frame clones and leaves some out. The table includes under 450,000 clones, 85% to 95% detected once. Material for sequencing was thymocytes. All receptors derive from a human donor.

V gene TRBV4-1 combines with J gene TRBJ2-7; 9 positions agree with TRBD2. Germline V gene sequence: CDR1 MGHRA, CDR2 YSYEKL. The ends lost 0 bases at V and 1 base at J; junction bases unmatched: 7. This CDR3 comprises 17 residues. The CDR3 loop is CASSQDLLAGRSYEQYF. The CDR3 nucleotides are TGCGCCAGCAGCCAAGATCTTCTAGCGGGGAGATCCTACGAGCAGTACTTC.

The V call is TRBV4-1, the J call TRBJ2-1, with D possibly being TRBD2 (5 bases). Trimming stripped 0 bases from V and 0 bases from J, with 18 bases between. CDR1 is MGHRA and CDR2 is YSYEKL in the germline V gene. CDR3 size: 19 residues. The CDR3 DNA sequence: TGCGCCAGCAGCCAAGATCATTTACTGCCCGGGGTCTCCTACAATGAGCAGTTCTTC. Translated: CASSQDHLLPGVSYNEQFF.

This chain connects TRBV28 to TRBJ2-3; 10 bases align to TRBD2. V lost 2 bases, J lost 5 bases, and 4 bases stayed unmatched. CDR1 and CDR2 (germline): MDHEN, SYDVKM. This CDR3 region has 15 residues. CDR3 in amino acids: CASSLKREGGDTQYF. CDR3 sequence (DNA): TGTGCCAGCAGTTTAAAGCGGGAGGGAGGAGATACGCAGTATTTT.

The chain combines TRBV11-1 with TRBJ2-5; either TRBD1 or TRBD2 may supply D (5 bases each). This CDR3 has 13 amino acids. Trimming took off 6 bases at V and 5 bases at J, with 13 bases between the two ends. Looked up from germline, CDR1 is SGHAT and CDR2 is FQDESV (reference sequence). The CDR3 protein is CASRGPVRETQYF. The CDR3, as DNA: TGTGCCAGCAGGGGACCGGTTAGGGAGACCCAGTACTTC. The variable domain in full, completed from reference TRBV11-1 and TRBJ2-5, reads EAEVAQSPRYKITEKSQAVAFWCDPISGHATLYWYRQILGQGPELLVQFQDESVVDDSQLPKDRFSAERLKGVDSTLKIQPAELGDSAMYLCASRGPVRETQYFGPGTRLLVL.

The V and J genes are TRBV6-1 and TRBJ1-5; no clear D. This CDR3 contains 18 residues. V dropped 4 bases and J dropped 2 bases, with 21 bases sitting between them. The germline V gene encodes CDR1 MNHNS and CDR2 SASEGT. The CDR3 sequence is CASSGLVDPLLGNQPQHF. As DNA, the CDR3 is TGTGCCAGCAGTGGGTTAGTAGACCCCTTGTTGGGCAATCAGCCCCAGCATTTT.

The rearrangement links TRBV28 to TRBJ1-4, with D possibly TRBD1 on 5 matching bases. Germline V gives CDR1 MDHEN, CDR2 SYDVKM. Deletions cut 3 bases from V and 5 bases from J, with 10 bases between. The CDR3 spans 14 residues. Here the CDR3 reads CASSFRDLNEKLFF. CDR3 in DNA: TGTGCCAGCAGTTTCCGGGACCTCAATGAAAAACTGTTTTTT.

V and J are TRBV19 and TRBJ1-2, with D possibly TRBD1 on 5 matching bases. The CDR3 consists of 12 residues. From germline, CDR1 is LNHDA and CDR2 SQIVND (reference sequence). Trimming shortened V by 7 bases and J by 4 bases, and 10 bases separated the two germline ends. The CDR3 DNA reads TGTGCCAGTAAGGCTCAGGGCTATGGCTACACCTTC. Amino acids: CASKAQGYGYTF.

This clone has a single count. The chain combines TRBV5-6 with TRBJ1-2; D is possibly TRBD1 (5 bases). Trimming removed 1 base at V and 8 bases at J, with 15 bases between. The CDR3 loop spans 14 amino acids. The V gene's germline CDR1 is SGHDT and CDR2 YYEEEE. Written as DNA, the CDR3 is TGTGCCAGCAGCTTGAACAGGTCTTGGAGGGGCTACACCTTC. Translated, it gives CASSLNRSWRGYTF.

The chain uses TRBV4-1 and TRBJ2-2, with D perhaps matching TRBD2 (6 bases). V shed 0 bases and J shed 7 bases, with 12 bases lying between them. CDR3 size: 15 residues. CDR1 and CDR2 from the germline V gene are MGHRA and YSYEKL. The CDR3 DNA reads as TGCGCCAGCAGCCAAGATCGGAGGCGGGGCGGGGAGCTGTTTTTT. This translates into CASSQDRRRGGELFF.

The chain combines TRBV28 with TRBJ1-4, with TRBD1 matching 8 bases. CDR1 is MDHEN and CDR2 is SYDVKM in the germline V gene. Trimming cost V 5 bases and J 5 bases; bases outside gene matches: 28. The CDR3 runs 22 residues. CDR3 DNA: TGTGCCAGCAGTCATTCCCGACAGGGGCGGAACGCAGTGGGACGGGGGAATGAAAAACTGTTTTTT. As protein: CASSHSRQGRNAVGRGNEKLFF. The variable domain in full, completed from reference TRBV28 and TRBJ1-4, reads DVKVTQSSRYLVKRTGEKVFLECVQDMDHENMFWYRQDPGLGLRLIYFSYDVKMKEKGDIPEGYSVSREKKERFSLILESASTNQTSMYLCASSHSRQGRNAVGRGNEKLFFGSGTQLSVL.

The genes are TRBV10-2 and TRBJ2-7; 11 bases are shared with TRBD2. CDR1 and CDR2 from the germline V gene are WSHSY and SAAADI. The CDR3 covers 16 residues. Trimming cost V 3 bases and J 6 bases; bases outside gene matches: 10. CDR3 sequence (DNA): TGCGCCAGCAGTGAACTAGCGGGAGCCGTCGGCCGCGAGCAGTACTTC. This translates into CASSELAGAVGREQYF.

V and J are TRBV27 and TRBJ1-1; D call uncertain. V lost 5 bases, J lost 0 bases, and 16 bases lay in between. Germline V lookup: CDR1 MNHEY, CDR2 SMNVEV (reference sequence). This CDR3 is 16 amino acids long. DNA of the CDR3: TGTGCCAGCAGTCTCGGGTGGGTAGGACTGAACACTGAAGCTTTCTTT. Protein sequence: CASSLGWVGLNTEAFF.

This rearrangement joins TRBV28 to TRBJ2-3; possibly TRBD2 for D (6 bases). Trimming cost V 6 bases and J 4 bases, with 20 bases left between them. CDR1 and CDR2 (germline): MDHEN, SYDVKM. CDR3 length: 16 amino acids. The CDR3 DNA follows: TGTGCCAGCAGCCAATCGGCGGGATTAGATCCAGATACGCAGTATTTT. Its translation: CASSQSAGLDPDTQYF.

The chain joins TRBV9 to TRBJ2-3; possibly TRBD2 for D (6 bases). The V gene lost 4 bases and the J gene lost 3 bases, with 18 bases spanning the gap. The V gene's germline CDR1 is SGDLS and CDR2 YYNGEE. The CDR3 totals 16 residues. CDR3 in amino acids: CASSPSGRQVTDTQYF. CDR3 bases: TGTGCCAGCAGCCCCTCTGGGAGGCAGGTAACAGATACGCAGTATTTT.

The rearrangement links TRBV12-5 to TRBJ1-2, with a weak D call TRBD1 (5 bases). CDR3 length equals 14 residues. V gave up 7 bases and J gave up 2 bases, with 14 bases separating them. Germline CDR1 is LGHNT and CDR2 is FRNRAP. The DNA of the CDR3 is TGTGCTAGTGCCTCCGGGGCCTCAAACTATGGCTACACCTTC. Translated: CASASGASNYGYTF.

This clone was detected only once. The chain combines TRBV19 with TRBJ2-5; tentatively, D is TRBD1 or TRBD2 (5 bases each). Trimming removed 2 bases from V and 1 base from J, with 14 bases in between. The CDR3 extends over 16 amino acids. CDR1 LNHDA and CDR2 SQIVND come from the germline V gene (reference sequence). The chain's CDR3 is CASSIQTRGFQETQYF. The CDR3 nucleotides read TGTGCCAGTAGTATACAGACGAGGGGATTCCAAGAGACCCAGTACTTC.

The rearrangement links TRBV9 to TRBJ1-2; D gene ambiguous. V lost 0 bases and J lost 4, with 13 bases in between. CDR3 length equals 15 residues. The V gene's germline CDR1 is SGDLS and CDR2 YYNGEE. The CDR3 sequence: CASSVAGYPFYGYTF. The CDR3 DNA reads TGTGCCAGCAGCGTAGCTGGTTACCCGTTCTATGGCTACACCTTC. The full variable domain, rest sourced from reference TRBV9 and TRBJ1-2, is DSGVTQTPKHLITATGQRVTLRCSPRSGDLSVYWYQQSLDQGLQFLIQYYNGEERAKGNILERFSAQQFPDLHSELNLSSLELGDSALYFCASSVAGYPFYGYTFGSGTRLTVV.

This clone was picked up one time. The chain has TRBV7-9 and TRBJ1-1, with unresolved D. This CDR3 comprises 14 residues. V lost 5 bases and J lost 6, with 16 bases in between. Germline V gene sequence: CDR1 SEHNR, CDR2 FQNEAQ (reference sequence). CDR3 in DNA: TGTGCCAGCAGCATCCTACAGATTACGGCTGAAGCTTTCTTT. As protein: CASSILQITAEAFF. The variable domain in full, completed from reference TRBV7-9 and TRBJ1-1, reads DTGVSQNPRHKITKRGQNVTFRCDPISEHNRLYWYRQTLGQGPEFLTYFQNEAQLEKSRLLSDRFSAERPKGSFSTLEIQRTEQGDSAMYLCASSILQITAEAFFGQGTRLTVV.

The chain has TRBV5-1 and TRBJ2-5, with D unresolved. Germline CDR1 SGHRS, CDR2 YFSETQ. CDR3 length: 13 amino acids. V was pared by 3 bases and J by 4 bases, with 10 bases between. The CDR3: CASSSRPGETQYF. CDR3 nucleotides: TGCGCCAGCAGCTCCCGACCCGGAGAGACCCAGTACTTC.

V and J are TRBV14 and TRBJ1-2; D is unclear. Germline CDR1 reads SGHDN; CDR2 reads FVKESK. The CDR3 is made up of 13 amino acids. Trimming shortened V by 7 bases and J by 2 bases, and 11 bases separated the two germline ends. DNA of the CDR3: TGTGCCAGCAAACCTGGGGTCAACTATGGCTACACCTTC. As protein: CASKPGVNYGYTF.

The sample holds one count of this clone. V usage is TRBV7-7 and J usage is TRBJ2-1; 8 bases are a match to TRBD2. This CDR3 contains 19 residues. The V segment lost 5 bases and the J segment 2 bases; nucleotides outside the gene matches: 17. The germline V gene has CDR1 SSHAT and CDR2 FNYEAQ (reference sequence). CDR3: CASSASGPRRPWTYNEQFF. CDR3 bases: TGTGCCAGCAGCGCTAGCGGGCCGAGGCGTCCCTGGACCTACAATGAGCAGTTCTTC.

V usage is TRBV19 and J usage is TRBJ2-4, with a weak D call TRBD1 (7 bases). The CDR3 loop spans 17 amino acids. Trimming removed 5 bases from V and 2 bases from J, with 19 bases in between. Germline CDR1 is LNHDA and CDR2 is SQIVND (reference sequence). This chain's CDR3 is CASSPVRQGGPKNIQYF. The CDR3 region has the DNA TGTGCCAGTAGTCCGGTAAGGCAGGGGGGACCCAAAAACATTCAGTACTTC. The full variable domain, with the rest looked up from reference TRBV19 and TRBJ2-4, is DGGITQSPKYLFRKEGQNVTLSCEQNLNHDAMYWYRQDPGQGLRLIYYSQIVNDFQKGDIAEGYSVSREKKESFPLTVTSAQKNPTAFYLCASSPVRQGGPKNIQYFGAGTRLSVL.

The rearrangement links TRBV28 to TRBJ2-7, with 15 bases fitting TRBD2. Trimming cost V 5 bases and J 6 bases; bases outside gene matches: 14. Germline CDR1 reads MDHEN; CDR2 reads SYDVKM. CDR3 length: 18 amino acids. The CDR3 nucleotides read TGTGCCAGCAGTCCCCCGGGACTAGCGGGAGGTTTCCGAAGCGAGCAGTACTTC. Protein product: CASSPPGLAGGFRSEQYF.

This clone has only a few counts. The V gene is TRBV4-2, the J gene TRBJ1-2; D unclear. CDR3 length: 14 amino acids. CDR1 and CDR2 (germline): LGHNA, YNFKEQ. Trimming cost V 4 bases and J 0 bases, with 9 bases left between them. CDR3 coding DNA: TGTGCCAGCAGCCTCCCGGGAGCTAACTATGGCTACACCTTC. As protein: CASSLPGANYGYTF.

The DNA of the CDR3 is TGTGCCAGCAGCCAAGATCGGTGGACTAGTTTTTTCTACGAGCAGTACTTC. Residues: CASSQDRWTSFFYEQYF. The V and J genes are TRBV4-2 and TRBJ2-7, with 7 bases fitting TRBD2. CDR3 length: 17 residues. V gave up 0 bases and J gave up 3 bases; unmatched junction bases: 11. Germline V CDR1 and CDR2: LGHNA, YNFKEQ.

The chain employs TRBV7-8 and TRBJ1-2; D is perhaps TRBD1 (5 bases). Germline V gene data show CDR1 as SGHVS and CDR2 as FQNEAQ. This CDR3 contains 18 residues. V was shortened by 2 bases and J by 5 bases, with 24 bases between the two germline ends. CDR3: CASSLKGTPTSLEYGYTF. The CDR3 coding sequence is TGTGCCAGCAGCTTAAAGGGGACTCCGACGAGCCTGGAGTATGGCTACACCTTC.

Only one count was recorded for this clone. The chain links TRBV14 to TRBJ2-2; D unclear. CDR3 length: 16 amino acids. Trimming took off 2 bases at V and 6 bases at J, with 16 bases between the two ends. The germline V gene has CDR1 SGHDN and CDR2 FVKESK. CDR3 sequence (DNA): TGTGCCAGCAGCCAAAAAGGCCTGTCCGACGCCGGGGAGCTGTTTTTT. Translating gives CASSQKGLSDAGELFF.

V and J are TRBV5-1 and TRBJ2-1, with TRBD2 identical over 15 bases. The V and J ends lost 4 bases and 1 base, in that order; junction bases with no gene match: 6. Germline lookup yields CDR1 SGHRS and CDR2 YFSETQ. CDR3 length: 18 residues. In DNA, the CDR3 is TGCGCCAGCAGCCCGGGGACTAGCGGGAGGATGTCCTACAATGAGCAGTTCTTC. As protein: CASSPGTSGRMSYNEQFF.

The gene calls are TRBV5-1 and TRBJ2-3; possibly TRBD1 for D (6 bases). CDR1 is SGHRS, CDR2 YFSETQ, per germline. Trimming took 1 base from V and 0 from J, leaving 30 bases between them. The CDR3 covers 22 residues. CDR3 DNA: TGCGCCAGCAGCTTGTGGGTGTGGCAGGGGAGAACCGAGGGCGATAGCACAGATACGCAGTATTTT. It translates to CASSLWVWQGRTEGDSTDTQYF.

The rearrangement joins TRBV28 to TRBJ2-1, with 9 bases fitting TRBD1. The CDR3 consists of 15 residues. CDR1 MDHEN and CDR2 SYDVKM come from the germline V gene. V shed 5 bases, J shed 2 bases, and the junction held 4 bases outside the gene matches. The CDR3 DNA sequence: TGTGCCAGCAGTGGGACAGGGAGGGCCTACAATGAGCAGTTCTTC. Amino acids: CASSGTGRAYNEQFF. The full variable domain, in which reference TRBV28 and TRBJ2-1 provide the parts outside the CDR3, is DVKVTQSSRYLVKRTGEKVFLECVQDMDHENMFWYRQDPGLGLRLIYFSYDVKMKEKGDIPEGYSVSREKKERFSLILESASTNQTSMYLCASSGTGRAYNEQFFGPGTRLTVL.